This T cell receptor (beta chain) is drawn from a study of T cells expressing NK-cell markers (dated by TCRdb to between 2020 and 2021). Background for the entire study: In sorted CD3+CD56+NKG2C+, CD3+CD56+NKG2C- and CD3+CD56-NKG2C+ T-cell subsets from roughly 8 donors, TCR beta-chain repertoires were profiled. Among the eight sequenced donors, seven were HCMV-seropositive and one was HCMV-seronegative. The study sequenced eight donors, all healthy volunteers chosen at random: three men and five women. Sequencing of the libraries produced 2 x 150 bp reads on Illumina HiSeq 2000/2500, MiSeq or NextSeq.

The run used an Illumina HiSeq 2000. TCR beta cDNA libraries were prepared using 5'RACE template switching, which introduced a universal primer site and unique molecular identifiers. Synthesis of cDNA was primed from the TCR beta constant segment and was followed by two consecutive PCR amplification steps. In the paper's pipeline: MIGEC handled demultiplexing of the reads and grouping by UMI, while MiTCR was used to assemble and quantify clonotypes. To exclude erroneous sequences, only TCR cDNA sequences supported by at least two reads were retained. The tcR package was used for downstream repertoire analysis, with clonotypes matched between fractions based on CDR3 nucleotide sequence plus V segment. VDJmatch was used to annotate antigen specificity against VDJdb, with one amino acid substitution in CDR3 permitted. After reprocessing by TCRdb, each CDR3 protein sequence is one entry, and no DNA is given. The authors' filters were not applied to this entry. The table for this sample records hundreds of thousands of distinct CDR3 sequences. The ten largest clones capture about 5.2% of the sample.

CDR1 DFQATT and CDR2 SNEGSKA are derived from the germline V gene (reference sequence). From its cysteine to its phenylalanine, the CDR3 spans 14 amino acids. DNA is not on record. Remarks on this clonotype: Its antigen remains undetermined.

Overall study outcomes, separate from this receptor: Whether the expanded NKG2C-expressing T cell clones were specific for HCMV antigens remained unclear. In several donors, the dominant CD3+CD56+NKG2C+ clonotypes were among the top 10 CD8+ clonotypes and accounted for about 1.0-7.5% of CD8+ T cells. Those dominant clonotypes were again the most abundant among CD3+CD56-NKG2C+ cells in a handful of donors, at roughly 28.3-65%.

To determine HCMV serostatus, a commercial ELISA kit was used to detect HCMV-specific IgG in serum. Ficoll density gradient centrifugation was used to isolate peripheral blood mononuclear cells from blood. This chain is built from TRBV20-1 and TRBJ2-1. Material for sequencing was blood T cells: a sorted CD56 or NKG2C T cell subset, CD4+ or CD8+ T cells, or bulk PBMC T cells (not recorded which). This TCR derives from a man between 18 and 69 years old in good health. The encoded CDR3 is CSASKGGSYNEQFF.